This T cell receptor (beta chain) was sequenced in a study of cytomegalovirus exposure and HLA in healthy donors. Study results and limitations: The study listed 164 cytomegalovirus-associated TCR beta chains.

CDR3 size: 15 residues. CDR1 and CDR2 from the germline V gene are SGHTA and FQGNSA. Trimming removed 0 bases from V and 4 bases from J, with 11 bases in between. The PCR contained 60 Vbeta and 13 Jbeta primers. Using immunoSEQ multiplex PCR, the repertoire was profiled, and TCRdb retains in-frame clones only, with some absent. The repertoire holds about 130,000 clones, with about 80% as singletons. As for this clone: Its antigen is unidentified.

What was sequenced was PBMCs. The source is a man aged 50 to 59 in good health and CMV-seronegative. The J gene is TRBJ2-3, the V gene TRBV7-2, with no clear D. In DNA, the CDR3 is TGTGCCAGCAGCTTAGCGGGTAGCATTGCAGATACGCAGTATTTT. It specifies CASSLAGSIADTQYF.